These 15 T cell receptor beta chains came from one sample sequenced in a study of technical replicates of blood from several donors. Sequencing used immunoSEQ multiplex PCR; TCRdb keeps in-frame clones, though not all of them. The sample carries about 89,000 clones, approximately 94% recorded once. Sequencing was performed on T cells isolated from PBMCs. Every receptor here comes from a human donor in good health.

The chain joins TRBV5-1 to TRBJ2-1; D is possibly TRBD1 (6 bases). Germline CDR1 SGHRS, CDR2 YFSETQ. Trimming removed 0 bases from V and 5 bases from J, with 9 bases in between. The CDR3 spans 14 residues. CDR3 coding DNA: TGCGCCAGCAGCTTGGTAACAGGGAACAATGAGCAGTTCTTC. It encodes CASSLVTGNNEQFF.

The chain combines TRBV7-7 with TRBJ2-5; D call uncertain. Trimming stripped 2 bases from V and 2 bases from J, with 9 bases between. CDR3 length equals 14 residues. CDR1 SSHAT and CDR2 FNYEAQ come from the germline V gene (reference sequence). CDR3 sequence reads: CASSLKLLQETQYF. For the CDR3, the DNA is TGTGCCAGCAGCTTAAAACTACTGCAAGAGACCCAGTACTTC.

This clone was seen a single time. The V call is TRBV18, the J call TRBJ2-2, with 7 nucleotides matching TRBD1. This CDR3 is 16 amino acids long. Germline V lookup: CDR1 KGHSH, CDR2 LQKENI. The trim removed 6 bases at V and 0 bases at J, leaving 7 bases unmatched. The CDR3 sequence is CASSVGTAANTGELFF. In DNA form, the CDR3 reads TGTGCCAGCTCGGTCGGGACAGCCGCGAACACCGGGGAGCTGTTTTTT.

CDR3 sequence: CASSLEGMRASMNTEAFF. As DNA, the CDR3 is TGTGCCAGCTCACTTGAGGGAATGAGGGCATCTATGAACACTGAAGCTTTCTTT. The chain joins TRBV18 to TRBJ1-1; D is ambiguous. The ends were cut back, 4 bases at V and 0 bases at J, with 21 bases in the middle. There are 18 residues in the CDR3. CDR1 is KGHSH and CDR2 is LQKENI in the germline V gene.

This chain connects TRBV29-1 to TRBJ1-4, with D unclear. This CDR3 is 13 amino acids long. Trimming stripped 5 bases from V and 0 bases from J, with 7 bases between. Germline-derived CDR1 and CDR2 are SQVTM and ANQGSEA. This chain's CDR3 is CSVLRSTNEKLFF. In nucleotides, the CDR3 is TGCAGCGTTCTTCGTTCAACTAATGAAAAACTGTTTTTT.

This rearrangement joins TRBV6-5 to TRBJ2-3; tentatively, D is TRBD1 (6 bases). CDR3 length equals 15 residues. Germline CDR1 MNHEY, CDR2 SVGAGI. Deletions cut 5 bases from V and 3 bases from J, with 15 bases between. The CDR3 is CASSRTDRVTDTQYF. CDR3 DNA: TGTGCCAGCAGTCGGACAGACCGGGTAACAGATACGCAGTATTTT.

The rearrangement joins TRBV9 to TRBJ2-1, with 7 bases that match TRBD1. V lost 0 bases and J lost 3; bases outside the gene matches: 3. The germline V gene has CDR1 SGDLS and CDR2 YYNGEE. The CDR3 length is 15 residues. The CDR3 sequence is CASSVEAGGYNEQFF. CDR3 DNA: TGTGCCAGCAGCGTAGAGGCAGGGGGCTACAATGAGCAGTTCTTC.

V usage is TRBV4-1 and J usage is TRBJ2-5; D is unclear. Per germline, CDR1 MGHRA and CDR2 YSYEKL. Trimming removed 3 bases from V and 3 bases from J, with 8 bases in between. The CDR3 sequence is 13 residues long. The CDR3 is CASSQFREETQYF. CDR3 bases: TGCGCCAGCAGCCAGTTTAGAGAAGAGACCCAGTACTTC.

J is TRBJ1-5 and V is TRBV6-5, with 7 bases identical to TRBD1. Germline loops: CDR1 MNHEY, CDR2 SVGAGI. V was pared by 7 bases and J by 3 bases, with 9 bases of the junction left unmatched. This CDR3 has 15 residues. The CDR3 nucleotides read TGTGCCAGCACCCGGGACAGATCCCACAATCAGCCCCAGCATTTT. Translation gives CASTRDRSHNQPQHF.

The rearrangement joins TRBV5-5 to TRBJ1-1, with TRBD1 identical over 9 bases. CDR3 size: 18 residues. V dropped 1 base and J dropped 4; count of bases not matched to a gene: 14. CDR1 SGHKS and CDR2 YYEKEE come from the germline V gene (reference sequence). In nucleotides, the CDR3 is TGTGCCAGCAGCTTGAGGGGACAGGGATGGGGAAAGGGCACTGAAGCTTTCTTT. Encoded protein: CASSLRGQGWGKGTEAFF.

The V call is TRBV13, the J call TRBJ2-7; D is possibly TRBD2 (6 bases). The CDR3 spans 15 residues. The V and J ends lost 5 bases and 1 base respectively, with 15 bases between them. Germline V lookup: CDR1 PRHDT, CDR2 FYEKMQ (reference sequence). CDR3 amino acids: CASSPRLVASYEQYF. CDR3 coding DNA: TGTGCCAGCAGCCCCCGACTAGTAGCGTCCTACGAGCAGTACTTC.

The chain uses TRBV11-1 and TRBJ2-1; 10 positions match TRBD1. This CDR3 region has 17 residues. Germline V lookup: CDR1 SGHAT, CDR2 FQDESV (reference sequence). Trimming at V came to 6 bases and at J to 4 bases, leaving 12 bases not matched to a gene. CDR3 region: CASSPTGTGDLYNEQFF. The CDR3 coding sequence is TGTGCCAGCAGTCCGACGGGGACAGGGGACCTATACAATGAGCAGTTCTTC.

The CDR3 DNA is TGCGCCAGCAGCTTGGCCCAGGGCTTATATGGCTACACCTTC. Translation: CASSLAQGLYGYTF. J is TRBJ1-2 and V is TRBV5-1, with D maybe TRBD1 (5 bases). Germline V CDR1 and CDR2: SGHRS, YFSETQ. The CDR3 consists of 14 residues. V lost 0 bases, J lost 5 bases, and 11 bases lay in between.

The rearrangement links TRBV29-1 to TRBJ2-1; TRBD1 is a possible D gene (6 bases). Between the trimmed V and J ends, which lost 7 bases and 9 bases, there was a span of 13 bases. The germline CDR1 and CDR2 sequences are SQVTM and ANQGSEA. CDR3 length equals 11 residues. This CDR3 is CSGRTGTEQFF. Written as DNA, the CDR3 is TGCAGCGGGAGAACAGGGACTGAGCAGTTCTTC.

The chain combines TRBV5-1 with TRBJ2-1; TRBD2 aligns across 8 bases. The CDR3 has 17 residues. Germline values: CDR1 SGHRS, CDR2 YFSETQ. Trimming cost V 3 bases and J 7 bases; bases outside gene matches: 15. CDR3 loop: CASSSGGGGNPQNEQFF. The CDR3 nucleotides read TGCGCCAGCAGCTCGGGAGGGGGGGGCAACCCCCAGAATGAGCAGTTCTTC.